This T cell receptor beta chain came from a study of blood T cells in healthy people across ages. With a J-beta primer mix and a sample-barcoded 5' primer, a second PCR ran about 7 to 12 cycles. TCRdb itself ran the 5' RACE reads through MiXCR, one entry per CDR3 protein. The profile shows 1.5 million to 2 million distinct CDR3 sequences, 49% of them singletons. The sample holds a few counts of this clonotype. CDR1 SGHVS and CDR2 FNYEAQ come from the germline V gene. Germline trimming cut 11 bases from V and 0 bases from J; bases unmatched to any gene: 14. This CDR3 contains 16 residues. Sequencing was carried out using blood. The V and J genes are TRBV7-6 and TRBJ2-3; 7 nucleotides agree with TRBD1. The receptor was isolated from a woman aged 40 to 49 in good health. In DNA, the CDR3 is TGTGCCTCACAGGGGCTGTCCGAACTCAGCACAGATACGCAGTATTTT. Its translation is CASQGLSELSTDTQYF.